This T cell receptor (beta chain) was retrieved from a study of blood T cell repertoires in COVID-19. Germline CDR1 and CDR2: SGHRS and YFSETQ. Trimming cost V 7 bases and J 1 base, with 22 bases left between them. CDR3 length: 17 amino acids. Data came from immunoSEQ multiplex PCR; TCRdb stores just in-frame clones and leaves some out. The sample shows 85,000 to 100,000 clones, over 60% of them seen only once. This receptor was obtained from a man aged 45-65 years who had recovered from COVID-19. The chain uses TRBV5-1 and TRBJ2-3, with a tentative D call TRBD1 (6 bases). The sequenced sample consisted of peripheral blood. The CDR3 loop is CASAEGVRGLGTDTQYF. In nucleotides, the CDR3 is TGCGCCAGCGCCGAGGGGGTCAGGGGTCTCGGCACAGATACGCAGTATTTT.